These T cell receptor beta chains were read from a single sample in a study of T cell responses to AZD1222 COVID-19 vaccine. Assay: immunoSEQ multiplex PCR; the TCRdb copy retains only in-frame clones and omits some. Of 130,000 or so clones detected, 70% to 90% appear once; the ten largest clones hold approximately 3%. The sample in question was peripheral blood, obtained on day 0 of AZD1222 vaccination. Receptors originate from an adult in good health. The CDR3 runs from the conserved cysteine through the conserved F or W. D genes are given only for firm matches. For some rows the clone size is stated as once, few or many, or as a class when expanded; others skip it.

v_call	j_call	clone_size	d_call	cdr3_nt	cdr3_aa
TRBV6-2/TRBV6-3	TRBJ1-2	NA	NA	TGTGCCAGCAGTTATACACCTACCGGGTCTCCCTATGGCTACACCTTC	CASSYTPTGSPYGYTF
TRBV15	TRBJ1-2	NA	NA	TGTGCCACCAGCCCCCAAGGGAGGGGCTATGGCTACACCTTC	CATSPQGRGYGYTF
TRBV2	TRBJ1-1	NA	TRBD1	TGTGCCAGCATGACACAGGGGACGGCCCTACAGAACACTGAAGCTTTCTTT	CASMTQGTALQNTEAFF
TRBV28	TRBJ1-1	NA	TRBD1	TGTGCCAGCAGATGGACCGACAGGGTGGACACTGAAGCTTTCTTT	CASRWTDRVDTEAFF
TRBV2	TRBJ2-7	NA	TRBD1	TGTGCCTCGGGACAGCGGAACTACGAGCAGTACTTC	CASGQRNYEQYF
TRBV2	TRBJ1-4	NA	TRBD1	TGTGCCAGCAGGCCCGGGACAGGGGGAGAAAAACTGTTTTTT	CASRPGTGGEKLFF
TRBV5-4	TRBJ2-3	NA	NA	TGTGCCAGCAGCTTTAACAGGGCAACAGATACGCAGTATTTT	CASSFNRATDTQYF
TRBV4-3	TRBJ2-1	NA	TRBD1	TGCGCCAGCAGCCTAACCGGGGGACAGGGGTTCCCCTCCTACAATGAGCAGTTCTTC	CASSLTGGQGFPSYNEQFF
TRBV4-2	TRBJ2-5	NA	TRBD2	TGTGCCAGCAGCCAAGGTGCTAGCGGGGCCCAAGAGACCCAGTACTTC	CASSQGASGAQETQYF
TRBV9	TRBJ2-7	NA	TRBD1	TGTGCCAGCAGCCCGAGGGACAGGGCTATCTACGAGCAGTACTTC	CASSPRDRAIYEQYF
TRBV28	TRBJ1-3	NA	TRBD1	TGTGCCAGCAGACCAGGGGGCAGTTCTGGAAACACCATATATTTT	CASRPGGSSGNTIYF
TRBV19	TRBJ2-7	NA	TRBD1	TGTGCCAGTAGTCCATGGACAGGGGACGGCGACGAGCAGTACTTC	CASSPWTGDGDEQYF
TRBV6-7	TRBJ2-1	NA	NA	TGTGCCAACCACCCACAGTCTCTAAGCTCCTACAATGAGCAGTTCTTC	CANHPQSLSSYNEQFF
TRBV11-2	TRBJ1-5	NA	TRBD1	TGTGCCAGCAGCTCCTGGACAGGGAGGGATCAGCCCCAGCATTTT	CASSSWTGRDQPQHF
TRBV4-3	TRBJ2-2	NA	NA	TGCGCCAGCAGCCCAACCATACGACGAGAGGGGGATGCCGGGGAGCTGTTTTTT	CASSPTIRREGDAGELFF
TRBV7-6	TRBJ2-5	NA	TRBD2	TGTGCCAGCAGCGTCAGGGGACTAGCGGGTCAAGAGACCCAGTACTTC	CASSVRGLAGQETQYF
TRBV6-5	TRBJ1-1	NA	NA	TGTGCCAGCAGTTACTCTAGGAACACTGAAGCTTTCTTT	CASSYSRNTEAFF
TRBV16	TRBJ1-6	NA	NA	TGTGCCAGCAGCCAGTGGACAACTCGGAATTCACCCCTCCACTTT	CASSQWTTRNSPLHF
TRBV19	TRBJ2-7	NA	TRBD1	TGTGCCAGTAGTTCGGGACAGGGAGGGTCCTACGAGCAGTACTTC	CASSSGQGGSYEQYF
TRBV11-2	TRBJ1-2	NA	NA	TGTGCCAGCGAGGGAATGAGAGGCCACACCTTC	CASEGMRGHTF
TRBV12-3/TRBV12-4	TRBJ2-7	NA	NA	TGTGCCAGCAGTTTCGACAGGTACGAGCAGTACTTC	CASSFDRYEQYF
TRBV9	TRBJ1-1	NA	NA	TGTGCCAGCAGCCCGATCGGCGGGGGCATAGGAATGAACACTGAAGCTTTCTTT	CASSPIGGGIGMNTEAFF
TRBV6-2/TRBV6-3	TRBJ2-2	NA	TRBD2	TGTGCCAGCAGTTACTCATACGGGGAGGGGAACACCGGGGAGCTGTTTTTT	CASSYSYGEGNTGELFF
TRBV7-9	TRBJ1-2	NA	NA	TGTGCCAGCAGCCCCATAAGTCATGGCTACACCTTC	CASSPISHGYTF
TRBV13	TRBJ2-7	once	TRBD2	TGTGCCAGCAGCTTAGAAGCGGGGTCGGGCTACGAGCAGTACTTC	CASSLEAGSGYEQYF
TRBV15	TRBJ2-7	NA	NA	TGTGCCACCAGCAGAGGGGTGGGAGGTATCTCCTACGAGCAGTACTTC	CATSRGVGGISYEQYF
TRBV7-2	TRBJ2-1	NA	NA	TGTGCCAGCAGCTCCGGATCCTACAATGAGCAGTTCTTC	CASSSGSYNEQFF
TRBV7-6	TRBJ2-1	NA	TRBD2	TGTGCCAGCAGCTTAATAGCGGGAGGCTCCTACAATGAGCAGTTCTTC	CASSLIAGGSYNEQFF
TRBV9	TRBJ2-2	NA	NA	TGTGCCAGCAGCCCATACACCCAGTTGACCGGGGAGCTGTTTTTT	CASSPYTQLTGELFF
TRBV5-6	TRBJ2-7	NA	NA	TGTGCCAGCAGCTTTAGGACATTTCTTGGGGACTCCGAGCAGTACTTC	CASSFRTFLGDSEQYF
TRBV7-9	TRBJ2-4	NA	NA	TGTGCCAGCAGCTTAGTGATGGGGAGGCCCAAAAACATTCAGTACTTC	CASSLVMGRPKNIQYF
TRBV4-3	TRBJ1-2	NA	NA	TGCGCCAGCAGCCAAGATCGGGCAGAAAGCTATGGCTACACCTTC	CASSQDRAESYGYTF
TRBV4-3	TRBJ2-7	NA	TRBD2	TGCGCCAGCAGCCAAGATTCCGCGGGAGGGCCTTTGGAGCAGTACTTC	CASSQDSAGGPLEQYF
TRBV20-1	TRBJ2-1	few	TRBD1	TGCAGTGCTAGTCTCCCCGGGACAGATTACAATGAGCAGTTCTTC	CSASLPGTDYNEQFF